A selection of T cell receptor beta chains follows, all from one sample in a study of beta chain features in type 1 diabetes. The repertoire was sequenced with immunoSEQ multiplex PCR; TCRdb's copy has only in-frame clones and lacks some. The data hold more than 95,000 clones, with under 30% observed a single time. Sequenced input: central memory CD4+ T cells from blood. The receptor source for this set is a woman aged 18-35 years with type 1 diabetes. CDR3s include the opening cysteine and the closing phenylalanine or tryptophan. The order of the fields is V gene, J gene, D gene, clone size, CDR3 length, CDR3 DNA, CDR3 protein. The D gene is left open where the match is weak. Not every row has a clone size; where given, it reads once, few, many or a size class.

V: TRBV25-1; J: TRBJ2-7; D: .; size: many; length: 13; DNA: TGTGCCAGCGAGGTGAGAGGAGGGCACGAGCAGTACTTC; CDR3: CASEVRGGHEQYF
V: TRBV25-1; J: TRBJ2-1; D: TRBD1; size: .; length: 15; DNA: TGTGCCAGCAGTGATGGGGGACAGGGGGGCCTGAAGCAGTTCTTC; CDR3: CASSDGGQGGLKQFF
V: TRBV5-8; J: TRBJ1-2; D: .; size: .; length: 12; DNA: TGTGCCAGCAGTCTCGAGGGCTATGGCTACACCTTC; CDR3: CASSLEGYGYTF
V: TRBV18; J: TRBJ1-2; D: TRBD1; size: few; length: 15; DNA: TGTGCCAGCTCACCGGGGACAGGGGAGGGGAACGGCTACACCTTC; CDR3: CASSPGTGEGNGYTF
V: TRBV2; J: TRBJ1-5; D: .; size: few; length: 13; DNA: TGTGCCAGCAGTGAACAGGCTAATCAGCCCCAGCATTTT; CDR3: CASSEQANQPQHF
V: TRBV2; J: TRBJ1-1; D: .; size: few; length: 14; DNA: TGTGCCAGCAGTTACCGGGACATCCCTACTGAAGCTTTCTTT; CDR3: CASSYRDIPTEAFF
V: TRBV27; J: TRBJ2-5; D: TRBD2; size: few; length: 14; DNA: TGTGCCAGCAGTTTAAGCGGGAGGAGGGAGACCCAGTACTTC; CDR3: CASSLSGRRETQYF
V: TRBV6-1; J: TRBJ1-1; D: .; size: .; length: 16; DNA: TGTGCCAGCAGTGAGATGTCCCCGCGCGGGAACACTGAAGCTTTCTTT; CDR3: CASSEMSPRGNTEAFF
V: TRBV4-2; J: TRBJ1-1; D: .; size: .; length: 15; DNA: TGTGCCAGCAGCCAAGTAGGTGGCAGGGGCACTGAAGCTTTCTTT; CDR3: CASSQVGGRGTEAFF
V: TRBV29-1; J: TRBJ1-1; D: .; size: .; length: 11; DNA: TGCAGCGTTGAAGGGGGAGGAAAAGCTTTCTTT; CDR3: CSVEGGGKAFF
V: TRBV7-8; J: TRBJ2-7; D: .; size: few; length: 13; DNA: TGTGCCAGCAGCTTAGTTAACTTCGCCGAGCAGTACTTC; CDR3: CASSLVNFAEQYF
V: TRBV18; J: TRBJ1-3; D: .; size: .; length: 17; DNA: TGTGCCAGCTCACTTTACGGGGGGTTCGACTCTGGAAACACCATATATTTT; CDR3: CASSLYGGFDSGNTIYF
V: TRBV10-2; J: TRBJ1-2; D: .; size: .; length: 13; DNA: TGCGCCAGCAGTTCTGACAGGAGGTATGGCTACACCTTC; CDR3: CASSSDRRYGYTF
V: TRBV11-3; J: TRBJ1-1; D: TRBD1; size: .; length: 12; DNA: TGTGCCAGCAGCTTACGGGACAGGGAAGCTTTCTTT; CDR3: CASSLRDREAFF
V: TRBV6-6; J: TRBJ2-1; D: TRBD2; size: .; length: 14; DNA: TGTGCCAGCACCTCCCGTGGGACTAAAAATGAGCAGTTCTTC; CDR3: CASTSRGTKNEQFF
V: TRBV18; J: TRBJ1-1; D: .; size: few; length: 12; DNA: TGTGCCAGCTCAGCACAACAGGGAGACGCTTTCTTT; CDR3: CASSAQQGDAFF
V: TRBV2; J: TRBJ1-3; D: .; size: .; length: 13; DNA: TGTGCCAGCAGGTCAGGGACTGGAAACACCATATATTTT; CDR3: CASRSGTGNTIYF
V: TRBV2; J: TRBJ1-1; D: .; size: .; length: 14; DNA: TGTGCCAGCAGTGAAGCGGGCGGGGGGGGGTTGCCTTTCTTT; CDR3: CASSEAGGGGLPFF
V: TRBV5-1; J: TRBJ2-1; D: TRBD1; size: few; length: 12; DNA: TGCGCCAGCAGCTTGAGGGACAGGGAGCAGTTCTTC; CDR3: CASSLRDREQFF
V: TRBV5-1; J: TRBJ2-2; D: TRBD2; size: .; length: 15; DNA: TGCGCCAGCAGCTCCGGACTAGTAGTATTCCGGGAGCTGTTTTTT; CDR3: CASSSGLVVFRELFF
V: TRBV19; J: TRBJ1-5; D: .; size: few; length: 14; DNA: TGTGCCAGTAGTATCTCAGGGTTCGGTCAGCCCCAGCATTTT; CDR3: CASSISGFGQPQHF
V: TRBV28; J: TRBJ2-5; D: .; size: .; length: 15; DNA: TGTGCCAGCAGTTTATGGGGGGGGCCACAAGAGACCCAGTACTTC; CDR3: CASSLWGGPQETQYF
V: TRBV25-1; J: TRBJ2-2; D: TRBD2; size: .; length: 16; DNA: TGTGCCAGCAGTGATTCCGGGACTAGCGGTACCGGGGAGCTGTTTTTT; CDR3: CASSDSGTSGTGELFF
V: TRBV7-2; J: TRBJ1-5; D: TRBD1; size: .; length: 14; DNA: TGTGCCAGCAGTCACCCAGGGGGGAATCAGCCCCAGCATTTT; CDR3: CASSHPGGNQPQHF
V: TRBV5-1; J: TRBJ2-5; D: TRBD1; size: .; length: 14; DNA: TGCGCCAGCAGTCCGGGACAGGGGGCCGAGACCCAGTACTTC; CDR3: CASSPGQGAETQYF
V: TRBV4-1; J: TRBJ2-2; D: .; size: .; length: 18; DNA: TGCGCCAGCAGCCGACCTCTACAGGAAGTTTCGAACACCGGGGAGCTGTTTTTT; CDR3: CASSRPLQEVSNTGELFF
V: TRBV4-2; J: TRBJ1-1; D: .; size: .; length: 16; DNA: TGTGCCAGCAGCCAAGGACTAGGTTTGACGGACACTGAAGCTTTCTTT; CDR3: CASSQGLGLTDTEAFF
V: TRBV2; J: TRBJ2-6; D: .; size: .; length: 16; DNA: TGTGCCGGCGAGGACAGCCGCCACTCTGGGGCCAACGTCCTGACTTTC; CDR3: CAGEDSRHSGANVLTF
V: TRBV4-1; J: TRBJ2-4; D: .; size: .; length: 16; DNA: TGCGCCAGCAGCCAAGATGCCCGGGGAACCAAAAACATTCAGTACTTC; CDR3: CASSQDARGTKNIQYF
V: TRBV30; J: TRBJ2-3; D: TRBD2; size: few; length: 14; DNA: TGTGCCTGGGCGAGCGGGAGCCCCACAGATACGCAGTATTTT; CDR3: CAWASGSPTDTQYF
V: TRBV6-5; J: TRBJ2-1; D: TRBD2; size: few; length: 14; DNA: TGTGCCAGCAGTTCTCTTAGCGGGGGCAATGAGCAGTTCTTC; CDR3: CASSSLSGGNEQFF